The clone carrying this T cell receptor beta chain has ten or more counts. RNA-based 3' RACE libraries used unique molecular identifiers. Each CDR3 protein is one row after TCRdb ran MiXCR on the 3' RACE reads. The table records some 38,000 distinct CDR3 sequences, about 7% of them present only once. Treatment noted: PENTA 11 planned treatment interruption arm or continuous ART arm. The source of the sample is a study of HIV-infected children after antiretroviral therapy interruption. Study-level information: Four children interrupted treatment; four stayed on continuous treatment.

The sample in question was CD45RA+ CD4+ T cells from PBMCs, pooled from several time points, obtained from a donor given antiretroviral therapy, either interrupted or continuous. Subset reported: naive CD4+ CD45RA+ CD45RO- T cells. The TCR comes from a pool of human donors with HIV.

The CDR3 protein is CASSFSTGIYGYTF. The DNA for the CDR3 is TGTGCCAGCAGTTTTTCGACAGGGATCTATGGCTACACCTTC. The J gene is TRBJ1-2, the V gene TRBV28; 7 nucleotides match TRBD1. This CDR3 is 14 amino acids long. Germline trimming cut 3 bases from V and 4 bases from J; bases unmatched to any gene: 5. CDR1 is MDHEN, CDR2 SYDVKM, per germline.